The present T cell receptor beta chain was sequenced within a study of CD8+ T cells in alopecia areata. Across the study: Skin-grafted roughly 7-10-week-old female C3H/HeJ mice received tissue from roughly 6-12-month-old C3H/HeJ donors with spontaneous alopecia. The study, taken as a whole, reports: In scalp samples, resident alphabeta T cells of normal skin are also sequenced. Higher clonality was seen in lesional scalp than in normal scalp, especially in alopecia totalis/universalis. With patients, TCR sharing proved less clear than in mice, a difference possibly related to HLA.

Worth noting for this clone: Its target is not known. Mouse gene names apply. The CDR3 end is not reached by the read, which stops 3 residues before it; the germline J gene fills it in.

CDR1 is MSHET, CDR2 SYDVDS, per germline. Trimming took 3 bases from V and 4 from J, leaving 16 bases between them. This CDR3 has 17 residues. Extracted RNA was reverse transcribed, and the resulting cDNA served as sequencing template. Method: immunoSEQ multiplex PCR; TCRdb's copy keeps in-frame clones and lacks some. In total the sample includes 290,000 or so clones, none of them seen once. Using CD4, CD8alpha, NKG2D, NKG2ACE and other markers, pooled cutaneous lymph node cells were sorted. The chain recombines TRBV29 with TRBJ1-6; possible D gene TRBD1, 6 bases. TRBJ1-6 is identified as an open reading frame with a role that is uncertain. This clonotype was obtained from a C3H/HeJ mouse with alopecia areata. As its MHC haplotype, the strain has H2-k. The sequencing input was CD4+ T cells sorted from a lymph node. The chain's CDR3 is CASSFSSPDSYNSPLYF. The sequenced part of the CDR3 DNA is TGTGCTAGCAGTTTTAGCTCCCCGGACAGTTATAATTCGCCC.